A selection of T cell receptor beta chains follows, all from one sample in a study of T cell responses to AZD1222 COVID-19 vaccine. Here immunoSEQ multiplex PCR was the method, and the copy in TCRdb shows in-frame clones only, minus some. Of approximately 120,000 clones in the sample, roughly 86% were seen once. Source: peripheral blood, taken 28 days after the second AZD1222 dose. These TCRs come from an adult who received the AZD1222 COVID-19 vaccine. Each CDR3 is given with its conserved first and last residue. Each record gives: D gene, J gene, CDR3 length, V gene, clone size, CDR3 protein, CDR3 DNA. The D gene is left open where the match is weak. Clone size is stated in some rows and not others, as once, few, many or a class when expanded.

>NA|TRBJ2-3|15|TRBV4-3|NA
CASAPAAASTDTQYF
TGCGCCAGCGCTCCAGCCGCCGCTAGCACAGATACGCAGTATTTT
>NA|TRBJ1-3|13|TRBV6-5|NA
CASSTRGRNTIYF
TGTGCCAGCAGTACACGGGGGAGAAACACCATATATTTT
>NA|TRBJ1-2|14|TRBV9|NA
CASSPRVAPYGYTF
TGTGCCAGCAGCCCCAGGGTTGCCCCCTATGGCTACACCTTC
>NA|TRBJ1-2|17|TRBV9|NA
CASSLSMRARTNYGYTF
TGTGCCAGCAGCCTTTCGATGCGGGCCAGAACTAACTATGGCTACACCTTC
>TRBD2|TRBJ2-5|15|TRBV7-9|NA
CASTAQTSPKETQYF
TGTGCCAGCACCGCCCAGACTAGCCCCAAAGAGACCCAGTACTTC
>NA|TRBJ1-6|12|TRBV14|NA
CASSHYNSPLHF
TGTGCCAGCAGCCACTATAATTCACCCCTCCACTTT
>TRBD1|TRBJ2-3|12|TRBV7-9|NA
CASSPTGDTQYF
TGTGCCAGCAGCCCGACAGGGGATACGCAGTATTTT
>NA|TRBJ2-1|13|TRBV5-4|NA
CASSLVGGHEQFF
TGTGCCAGCAGCTTGGTGGGCGGGCATGAGCAGTTCTTC
>NA|TRBJ1-2|13|TRBV7-3|NA
CASRPTVLQGYTF
TGTGCCAGCAGACCTACAGTACTCCAGGGCTACACCTTC
>NA|TRBJ1-5|13|TRBV3-1/TRBV3-2|NA
CASSPGVNQPQHF
TGTGCCAGCAGCCCAGGGGTAAATCAGCCCCAGCATTTT
>NA|TRBJ1-5|14|TRBV12-5|NA
CASGLAISNQPQHF
TGTGCTAGTGGTTTGGCCATTAGCAATCAGCCCCAGCATTTT
>TRBD1|TRBJ1-2|13|TRBV18|NA
CASSQTGEEGYTF
TGTGCCAGCTCACAAACAGGGGAGGAGGGCTACACCTTC
>NA|TRBJ2-7|15|TRBV7-2|NA
CASSLAGTLPDEQYF
TGTGCCAGCAGCTTAGCGGGGACACTCCCGGACGAGCAGTACTTC
>NA|TRBJ2-3|18|TRBV7-8|NA
CASSLFVGAKVDTDTQYF
TGTGCCAGCAGCCTTTTCGTAGGGGCTAAGGTCGACACAGATACGCAGTATTTT
>NA|TRBJ2-1|15|TRBV7-8|once
CASSFRAGLYNEQFF
TGTGCCAGCAGCTTTCGGGCAGGCCTTTACAATGAGCAGTTCTTC
>NA|TRBJ2-4|13|TRBV19|NA
CASEERFKNIQYF
TGTGCCAGCGAGGAGCGATTCAAAAACATTCAGTACTTC
>TRBD1|TRBJ1-6|15|TRBV5-4|NA
CASSLTGDNFSPLHF
TGTGCCAGCAGCTTGACAGGGGACAATTTTTCACCCCTCCACTTT
>NA|TRBJ1-2|15|TRBV12-5|NA
CASGPTPDPNYGYTF
TGTGCTAGTGGTCCGACTCCTGACCCAAACTATGGCTACACCTTC
>TRBD1|TRBJ1-5|15|TRBV15|once
CATSSRSRGNQPQHF
TGTGCCACCAGCTCCCGTTCCAGGGGGAACCAGCCCCAGCATTTT
>NA|TRBJ1-1|13|TRBV27|few
CASTNSWGTEAFF
TGTGCCAGCACTAACTCGTGGGGCACTGAAGCTTTCTTT
>TRBD1|TRBJ1-5|16|TRBV28|NA
CASRYYRGPGNQPQHF
TGTGCCAGCAGGTATTACAGGGGGCCGGGCAATCAGCCCCAGCATTTT
>TRBD2|TRBJ2-1|13|TRBV6-5|NA
CASRGLAWDEQFF
TGTGCCAGCCGGGGACTAGCCTGGGATGAGCAGTTCTTC
>TRBD1|TRBJ1-2|17|TRBV27|NA
CASSLSRTGALNYGYTF
TGTGCCAGCAGTTTATCAAGGACAGGGGCCCTAAACTATGGCTACACCTTC
>TRBD2|TRBJ2-2|16|TRBV7-9|NA
CASSPSGRAEIGELFF
TGTGCCAGCAGCCCTAGCGGGAGGGCCGAGATCGGGGAGCTGTTTTTT
>TRBD1|TRBJ2-7|15|TRBV7-2|NA
CASSLSGGLSYEQYF
TGTGCCAGCAGCTTATCAGGGGGCCTCTCCTACGAGCAGTACTTC
>NA|TRBJ1-1|14|TRBV5-1|NA
CASRVAGLATEAFF
TGCGCCAGCAGAGTTGCGGGGCTGGCCACTGAAGCTTTCTTT
>NA|TRBJ2-1|15|TRBV5-4|NA
CASSLSDSSYNEQFF
TGTGCCAGCAGCTTGTCGGACAGCTCCTACAATGAGCAGTTCTTC
>NA|TRBJ1-5|13|TRBV30|NA
CAWSGTGNQPQHF
TGTGCCTGGTCCGGGACGGGGAATCAGCCCCAGCATTTT
>NA|TRBJ1-1|14|TRBV18|NA
CASSSETGHTEAFF
TGTGCCAGCTCCTCGGAGACAGGTCACACTGAAGCTTTCTTT
>TRBD1|TRBJ1-4|15|TRBV28|NA
CASRAGQGEGEKLFF
TGTGCCAGCAGGGCCGGCCAGGGGGAAGGGGAAAAACTGTTTTTT
>NA|TRBJ2-1|16|TRBV5-4|once
CASSSPGLKTDNEQFF
TGTGCCAGCAGCTCCCCGGGACTCAAGACCGACAATGAGCAGTTCTTC
>TRBD1|TRBJ1-6|15|TRBV27|few
CASSFQDRVYSPLHF
TGTGCCAGCAGTTTTCAGGACAGGGTTTATTCACCCCTCCACTTT
>NA|TRBJ2-7|16|TRBV9|once
CASSVEGSGQGHEQYF
TGTGCCAGCAGCGTAGAAGGTTCCGGCCAGGGCCACGAGCAGTACTTC
>NA|TRBJ2-2|15|TRBV9|NA
CASSGLAANTGELFF
TGTGCCAGCAGCGGCCTCGCGGCGAACACCGGGGAGCTGTTTTTT
>NA|TRBJ1-5|14|TRBV30|NA
CAWRGAGGNQPQHF
TGTGCCTGGAGGGGCGCGGGGGGCAATCAGCCCCAGCATTTT
>TRBD2|TRBJ2-7|16|TRBV27|NA
CASSLGTSGFSYEQYF
TGTGCCAGCAGTTTGGGCACTAGCGGGTTTTCCTACGAGCAGTACTTC
>NA|TRBJ1-6|12|TRBV4-3|NA
CASSRLNSPLHF
TGCGCCAGCAGCCGCCTTAATTCACCCCTCCACTTT
>NA|TRBJ2-1|14|TRBV9|NA
CASSVGGGTDEQFF
TGTGCCAGCAGCGTAGGGGGCGGAACCGATGAGCAGTTCTTC
>NA|TRBJ2-2|14|TRBV2|NA
CASTPEGAGGELFF
TGTGCCAGCACCCCGGAGGGGGCGGGCGGGGAGCTGTTTTTT
>NA|TRBJ1-4|17|TRBV7-3|once
CASSLGTLRATNEKLFF
TGTGCCAGCAGCTTGGGGACCCTACGGGCAACTAATGAAAAACTGTTTTTT
>NA|TRBJ1-2|13|TRBV6-5|NA
CASSYGQNYGYTF
TGTGCCAGCAGTTACGGGCAGAACTATGGCTACACCTTC
>NA|TRBJ1-1|10|TRBV29-1|NA
CSVGTAEAFF
TGCAGCGTGGGCACTGCTGAAGCTTTCTTT
>NA|TRBJ2-7|14|TRBV7-6|NA
CASSDSIQGHEQYF
TGTGCCAGCAGCGATTCTATTCAGGGGCACGAGCAGTACTTC
>TRBD2|TRBJ2-1|18|TRBV3-1/TRBV3-2|NA
CASSQPVEREGLFNEQFF
TGTGCCAGCAGCCAACCCGTGGAGCGGGAGGGCCTATTCAATGAGCAGTTCTTC
>NA|TRBJ1-5|16|TRBV6-2/TRBV6-3|few
CASSLWTLDGNQPQHF
TGTGCCAGCAGTCTCTGGACTCTGGATGGCAATCAGCCCCAGCATTTT
>NA|TRBJ1-2|15|TRBV6-5|once
CASSYGQGESNGYTF
TGTGCCAGCAGTTATGGTCAGGGCGAATCCAATGGCTACACCTTC